This T cell receptor (beta chain) was sequenced in a study of chronic HIV infection and antiretroviral therapy. This clonotype showed up just a few times. TCRdb fed the 5' RACE reads into MiXCR, producing one record per CDR3 protein. The data show 40,000 to 60,000 distinct CDR3 sequences, approximately 20% seen once. The V end lost 0 bases, the J end lost 0 bases, and 12 bases lay between the germline ends. Germline V CDR1 and CDR2: DFQATT, SNEGSKA (reference sequence). The CDR3 spans 16 residues. Sequencing was done on a sample of peripheral blood. V gene TRBV20-1 combines with J gene TRBJ2-1; unclear D gene. The receptor comes from an adult who had HIV and had not received antiretroviral therapy, or was an uninfected healthy control (not recorded which). CDR3 sequence (DNA): TGCAGTGCTAGAGATGGGTCGAAGAGCTCCTACAATGAGCAGTTCTTC. Residues: CSARDGSKSSYNEQFF.